This is a list of T cell receptor beta chains from one sample in a study of cytomegalovirus exposure and HLA in healthy donors. The protocol was immunoSEQ multiplex PCR, while the TCRdb copy is restricted to in-frame clones and leaves out a portion. Across some 160,000 clones, the top ten clones capture roughly 2% of the sample. The sequenced sample consisted of PBMCs. The receptor set was obtained from a man under 40 in good health and CMV-seronegative. Both conserved end residues are part of each CDR3. The order of the fields is V gene, CDR3 length, J gene, D gene, CDR3 protein, CDR3 DNA. A D gene is named only where the DNA matches it firmly.

>TRBV9|15|TRBJ2-5|TRBD2
CASSVTSGSSETQYF
TGTGCCAGCAGCGTAACTAGCGGGAGCTCGGAGACCCAGTACTTC
>TRBV11-3|14|TRBJ2-7|TRBD1
CASSRDRGLYEQYF
TGTGCCAGCAGCCGGGACAGGGGCCTCTACGAGCAGTACTTC
>TRBV19|14|TRBJ2-3|TRBD2
CASSREGYTDTQYF
TGTGCCAGTAGTAGGGAGGGGTACACAGATACGCAGTATTTT
>TRBV27|13|TRBJ2-1|NA
CASKPGFYNEQFF
TGTGCCAGCAAGCCAGGGTTCTACAATGAGCAGTTCTTC
>TRBV19|14|TRBJ2-3|NA
CASSIGGGPDTQYF
TGTGCCAGTAGTATAGGGGGCGGTCCTGATACGCAGTATTTT
>TRBV5-1|16|TRBJ2-1|TRBD2
CASSWSGSATYNEQFF
TGCGCCAGCAGCTGGAGCGGGAGCGCTACCTACAATGAGCAGTTCTTC
>TRBV20-1|11|TRBJ1-1|NA
CSATGMTEAFF
TGCAGTGCTACAGGGATGACTGAAGCTTTCTTT
>TRBV2|14|TRBJ1-4|NA
CASSETATNEKLFF
TGTGCCAGCAGTGAAACAGCAACTAATGAAAAACTGTTTTTT
>TRBV18|18|TRBJ1-1|TRBD1
CASSPQEVGQGQDTEAFF
TGTGCCAGCTCACCACAGGAGGTGGGACAGGGTCAGGACACTGAAGCTTTCTTT
>TRBV28|13|TRBJ1-2|NA
CASSWGPGIGYTF
TGTGCCAGCAGTTGGGGGCCAGGGATAGGCTACACCTTC
>TRBV7-3|15|TRBJ2-7|TRBD1
CASSLGQGGTYEQYF
TGTGCCAGCAGCTTAGGACAGGGGGGTACCTACGAGCAGTACTTC
>TRBV10-3|16|TRBJ1-4|TRBD1
CAISESSTGEDEKLFF
TGTGCCATCAGTGAGTCTTCGACAGGGGAGGATGAAAAACTGTTTTTT
>TRBV4-3|17|TRBJ1-1|NA
CASSQMTGRSMNTEAFF
TGCGCCAGCAGCCAAATGACAGGCCGATCCATGAACACTGAAGCTTTCTTT
>TRBV25-1|12|TRBJ1-2|NA
CASRGGSRGYTF
TGTGCCAGCAGAGGAGGTTCACGCGGCTACACCTTC
>TRBV7-9|16|TRBJ1-3|TRBD1
CASRHMAPRGRNTIYF
TGTGCCAGCAGGCATATGGCTCCCAGGGGGCGGAACACCATATATTTT
>TRBV28|13|TRBJ2-4|NA
CAASTGAKNIQYF
TGTGCCGCTTCAACAGGGGCCAAAAACATTCAGTACTTC
>TRBV7-2|13|TRBJ2-7|NA
CASSLAENYEQYF
TGTGCCAGCAGCTTAGCAGAGAACTACGAGCAGTACTTC
>TRBV27|15|TRBJ2-1|TRBD1
CASSPSGQGVGEQFF
TGTGCCAGCAGTCCAAGTGGACAGGGGGTGGGTGAGCAGTTCTTC
>TRBV10-3|18|TRBJ2-2|NA
CAISDAGIVGLTPGELFF
TGTGCCATCAGCGACGCAGGGATCGTCGGCCTTACCCCCGGGGAGCTGTTTTTT
>TRBV5-1|12|TRBJ1-1|TRBD1
CASSFDRGEAFF
TGCGCCAGCAGCTTCGACAGGGGTGAAGCTTTCTTT
>TRBV4-3|13|TRBJ2-5|NA
CASSQDREETQYF
TGCGCCAGCAGCCAAGACAGGGAAGAGACCCAGTACTTC
>TRBV5-6|14|TRBJ2-3|NA
CASSLTVATDTQYF
TGTGCCAGCAGCTTGACAGTAGCGACAGATACGCAGTATTTT
>TRBV30|13|TRBJ2-3|NA
CAWSRASNQPQYF
TGTGCCTGGAGTAGGGCTAGCAATCAGCCCCAGTATTTT
>TRBV19|15|TRBJ1-1|TRBD1
CASSVPGQGATEAFF
TGTGCCAGTAGTGTCCCCGGACAGGGGGCAACTGAAGCTTTCTTT
>TRBV27|17|TRBJ2-5|TRBD2
CASRQKLAGGPLETQYF
TGTGCCTCCAGGCAGAAACTAGCGGGAGGGCCTTTAGAGACCCAGTACTTC
>TRBV25-1|13|TRBJ2-5|TRBD1
CASTPGTDGTQYF
TGTGCCAGCACCCCCGGGACAGACGGGACCCAGTACTTC
>TRBV7-4|15|TRBJ1-5|TRBD1
CASSLGTGVMQPQHF
TGTGCCAGCAGCTTAGGGACAGGGGTAATGCAGCCCCAGCATTTT
>TRBV25-1|15|TRBJ2-1|NA
CASSEYRVSYNEQFF
TGTGCCAGCAGTGAATATCGGGTCTCCTACAATGAGCAGTTCTTC
>TRBV5-6|13|TRBJ2-7|NA
CASSQRSSYEQYF
TGTGCCAGCAGCCAACGGTCTTCCTACGAGCAGTACTTC
>TRBV28|15|TRBJ1-5|NA
CASSLIRQVLQPQHF
TGTGCCAGCAGTCTCATAAGACAGGTACTCCAGCCCCAGCATTTT
>TRBV5-1|16|TRBJ2-2|TRBD2
CASSWGLAGVGGELFF
TGCGCCAGCAGCTGGGGACTAGCGGGAGTCGGCGGGGAGCTGTTTTTT
>TRBV7-2|16|TRBJ2-6|NA
CASSPPRGSGANVLTF
TGTGCCAGCAGCCCCCCCCGGGGGTCCGGGGCCAACGTCCTGACTTTC
>TRBV30|15|TRBJ1-4|NA
CAWSVGGAGRSKLFF
TGTGCCTGGAGTGTAGGGGGGGCCGGGCGGTCAAAACTGTTTTTT
>TRBV4-2|14|TRBJ1-5|NA
CASSQEDSRQPQHF
TGTGCCAGCAGCCAAGAGGACAGCCGTCAGCCCCAGCATTTT
>TRBV7-6|14|TRBJ1-1|NA
CASSPTGMNTEAFF
TGTGCCAGCAGCCCAACAGGGATGAACACTGAAGCTTTCTTT
>TRBV7-6|17|TRBJ2-7|TRBD1
CASSFGSRGTGPQEQYF
TGTGCCAGCAGCTTTGGGAGTCGGGGGACAGGGCCACAAGAGCAGTACTTC
>TRBV28|11|TRBJ1-2|NA
CASSLSRGYTF
TGTGCCAGCAGCCTTAGCAGAGGCTACACCTTC
>TRBV4-1|16|TRBJ2-7|NA
CASSPPYRGSLYEQYF
TGCGCCAGCAGCCCTCCCTATCGTGGGAGCCTCTACGAGCAGTACTTC
>TRBV7-2|14|TRBJ2-5|NA
CASSGGTYGETQYF
TGTGCCAGCAGCGGGGGGACCTATGGGGAGACCCAGTACTTC
>TRBV27|13|TRBJ2-1|NA
CASSFPGFNEQFF
TGTGCCAGCAGTTTTCCGGGATTCAATGAGCAGTTCTTC
>TRBV5-1|14|TRBJ1-2|NA
CASSLEAGLGGYTF
TGCGCCAGCAGCTTGGAGGCTGGCCTCGGGGGCTACACCTTC
>TRBV27|15|TRBJ1-2|NA
CASSFSGQGSYGYTF
TGTGCCAGCAGTTTTTCGGGGCAGGGGTCCTATGGCTACACCTTC
>TRBV7-8|18|TRBJ2-2|TRBD2
CASSLTSGRAGRTGELFF
TGTGCCAGCAGCTTAACTAGCGGGAGGGCCGGGCGGACCGGGGAGCTGTTTTTT
>TRBV5-4|15|TRBJ2-2|TRBD2
CASSRWTSISGELFF
TGTGCCAGCAGCCGTTGGACTAGTATTTCTGGGGAGCTGTTTTTT
>TRBV27|13|TRBJ2-7|NA
CASSFDGAYEQYF
TGTGCCAGCAGTTTCGACGGGGCCTACGAGCAGTACTTC
>TRBV2|16|TRBJ2-5|TRBD2
CASPVPPSGKKETQYF
TGTGCCAGCCCGGTTCCGCCTAGCGGAAAAAAAGAGACCCAGTACTTC
>TRBV28|15|TRBJ2-1|TRBD2
CASSRGGLLYNEQFF
TGTGCCAGCAGTCGCGGGGGTCTTCTCTACAATGAGCAGTTCTTC
>TRBV29-1|14|TRBJ2-1|NA
CSVDWASPTDEQFF
TGCAGCGTTGACTGGGCGTCACCTACGGATGAGCAGTTCTTC
>TRBV29-1|13|TRBJ1-6|NA
CSVQGEVGSPLHF
TGCAGCGTTCAAGGGGAGGTTGGTTCACCCCTCCACTTT
>TRBV27|14|TRBJ1-5|TRBD1
CASSGDSSTQPQHF
TGTGCCAGCAGTGGGGACAGCAGCACTCAGCCCCAGCATTTT
>TRBV5-6|13|TRBJ2-2|NA
CASSLENFGELFF
TGTGCCAGCAGCTTGGAGAACTTCGGGGAGCTGTTTTTT
>TRBV10-3|11|TRBJ2-5|NA
CAAGTWETQYF
TGTGCCGCTGGGACATGGGAGACCCAGTACTTC
>TRBV28|14|TRBJ2-2|TRBD1
CASGTTGATGELFF
TGTGCCAGCGGAACGACAGGGGCCACCGGGGAGCTGTTTTTT